Below are 23 T cell receptor beta chains sequenced from a single sample in a study of spatial heterogeneity in lung cancer. TCRdb independently ran MiXCR on the 5' RACE reads; one entry per CDR3 protein. The sample shows 51,000 or so distinct CDR3 sequences, under 8% of them seen only once. Time point: blood at routine non-recurrence follow-up after resection. From tumor, nontumor lung or frozen PBMC, whole RNA was taken unsorted for sequencing. The material was PBMCs, obtained at follow-up. The receptor source for this set is a female donor with early-stage non-small cell lung cancer.

The rearrangement uses TRBV5-6 and TRBJ1-6; a weak D match, TRBD1 (6 bases). CDR1 and CDR2 (germline): SGHDT, YYEEEE. This CDR3 is 15 amino acids long. Trimming cost V 1 base and J 8 bases, with 13 bases left between them. CDR3 in amino acids: CASSLSRGRYSPLHF. In nucleotides, the CDR3 is TGTGCCAGCAGCTTGTCCCGGGGGCGTTATTCACCCCTCCACTTT.

This clonotype showed up many times. The V and J genes are TRBV7-2 and TRBJ2-4; TRBD2 is a possible D gene (6 bases). The CDR3 consists of 16 residues. Germline CDR1 and CDR2: SGHTA and FQGNSA. With 5 bases removed from V and 7 bases from J, the gap between germline ends came to 21 bases. This CDR3 reads CASSPSGISRGNIQYF. CDR3 sequence (DNA): TGTGCCAGCAGCCCTAGTGGGATCTCTCGGGGGAACATTCAGTACTTC.

This chain joins TRBV13 and TRBJ2-3; TRBD2 agrees at 9 bases. The length of the CDR3 is 15 residues. Per germline, CDR1 PRHDT and CDR2 FYEKMQ (reference sequence). V lost 6 bases, J lost 5 bases, and 9 bases stayed unmatched. This chain's CDR3 is CASSRGGASGDTQYF. The CDR3 nucleotides read TGTGCCAGCAGTCGCGGGGGGGCCTCAGGAGATACGCAGTATTTT.

The V call is TRBV6-5, the J call TRBJ2-5; TRBD2 agrees at 8 bases. Trimming at V came to 5 bases and at J to 5 bases, leaving 16 bases not matched to a gene. The CDR3 is 17 residues long. The germline V gene has CDR1 MNHEY and CDR2 SVGAGI. CDR3: CASSPLSGGGLGETQYF. Written as DNA, the CDR3 is TGTGCCAGCAGTCCTCTGAGCGGGGGCGGTCTGGGGGAGACCCAGTACTTC.

The CDR3 DNA sequence: TGTGCCAGCTCACGCGGACAGGGGGATGAAAAACTGTTTTTT. Translating gives CASSRGQGDEKLFF. The rearrangement links TRBV18 to TRBJ1-4; 10 bases are a match to TRBD1. Germline CDR1 KGHSH, CDR2 LQKENI. The CDR3 spans 14 residues. The junction had 2 bases not matched to a gene; V was cut back by 4 bases and J by 6 bases.

This clonotype was seen many times. The chain uses TRBV11-2 and TRBJ2-5; possibly TRBD1 for D (6 bases). Looked up from germline, CDR1 is SGHAT and CDR2 is FQNNGV. CDR3 length: 14 residues. V gave up 5 bases and J gave up 2 bases, with 12 bases separating them. The CDR3 region is CASSRGQLQETQYF. The CDR3 DNA follows: TGTGCCAGCAGCCGTGGACAGCTTCAAGAGACCCAGTACTTC.

There are a few counts of this clonotype. The chain joins TRBV6-2 or TRBV6-3 to TRBJ1-5, with D perhaps TRBD1 (6 bases). Germline V gene sequence: CDR1 MNHEY, CDR2 SVGEGT. V was clipped by 7 bases and J by 4 bases, with 11 bases between them. The CDR3 has 13 residues. CDR3 protein: CASKTGRNQPQHF. Here the CDR3 DNA reads TGTGCCAGCAAGACAGGCCGAAATCAGCCCCAGCATTTT.

This clonotype came up a few times. V usage is TRBV18 and J usage is TRBJ2-7; TRBD1 aligns across 9 bases. The CDR3 runs 15 residues. Germline values: CDR1 KGHSH, CDR2 LQKENI. Trimming removed 6 bases from V and 4 bases from J; junction bases left unmatched: 10. The CDR3 here is CASSPSGQGFYEQYF. In nucleotides, the CDR3 is TGTGCCAGCTCGCCATCCGGACAGGGGTTTTACGAGCAGTACTTC.

This clonotype was detected only a few times. The genes are TRBV3-1 and TRBJ2-1, with TRBD2 as a possible D gene (6 bases). From germline, CDR1 is LGHDT and CDR2 YNNKEL (reference sequence). The CDR3 extends over 15 amino acids. Trimming stripped 3 bases from V and 4 bases from J, with 13 bases between. The CDR3 protein is CASSHGGYGYNEQFF. CDR3 sequence (DNA): TGTGCCAGCAGCCACGGAGGGTACGGGTACAATGAGCAGTTCTTC.

The chain employs TRBV5-8 and TRBJ2-2; D could derive from TRBD1 or TRBD2 (5 bases each). Germline lookup yields CDR1 SGHTS and CDR2 YDEGEE. The CDR3 length is 14 residues. V was clipped by 6 bases and J by 7 bases, with 16 bases between them. The CDR3 here is CASIGDHRGGELFF. In nucleotides, the CDR3 is TGTGCCAGCATAGGGGACCACCGGGGCGGGGAGCTGTTTTTT.

In its sample, this clonotype was seen a few times. This chain's CDR3 is CASSPGPAGNYNEQFF. The CDR3 bases are TGTGCCAGCAGCCCGGGGCCAGCGGGAAACTACAATGAGCAGTTCTTC. The V and J genes are TRBV7-2 and TRBJ2-1; 7 bases align to TRBD2. Trimming removed 5 bases from V and 3 bases from J; junction bases left unmatched: 10. In germline, CDR1 is SGHTA, CDR2 FQGNSA. The CDR3 runs 16 residues.

This clonotype has only a few counts. The genes are TRBV7-2 and TRBJ2-1, with 8 positions matching TRBD1. The germline gives CDR1 SGHTA, CDR2 FQGNSA. This CDR3 is built from 15 residues. Trimming cost V 0 bases and J 7 bases; bases outside gene matches: 5. DNA of the CDR3: TGTGCCAGCAGCTTAGCGTGGACAGGGACAAATGAGCAGTTCTTC. Translation gives CASSLAWTGTNEQFF.

The V call is TRBV6-2 or TRBV6-3, the J call TRBJ1-1, with unresolved D. CDR3 size: 14 residues. Germline-derived CDR1 and CDR2 are MNHEY and SVGEGT. Trimming stripped 6 bases from V and 6 bases from J, with 17 bases between. CDR3 sequence (DNA): TGTGCCAGCAGGAAGAGGGAATACTCCCCTGAAGCTTTCTTT. It codes for CASRKREYSPEAFF.

This clonotype has a count of ten or more. This chain uses TRBV2 with TRBJ1-6; unclear D gene. V lost 1 base to trimming and J lost 6 bases, with 10 bases between them. Germline V gives CDR1 SNHLY, CDR2 FYNNEI. This CDR3 region has 15 residues. The CDR3 sequence: CASSEGRILNSPLHF. DNA for the CDR3: TGTGCCAGCAGTGAAGGGAGGATCCTTAATTCACCCCTCCACTTT.

This clonotype showed up many times. The gene calls are TRBV6-5 and TRBJ1-1; D gene ambiguous. The V gene lost 5 bases and the J gene lost 3 bases, with 4 bases spanning the gap. Germline CDR1 is MNHEY and CDR2 is SVGAGI. The CDR3 is 11 residues long. CDR3 sequence reads: CASSAYTEAFF. In DNA, the CDR3 is TGTGCCAGCAGTGCCTACACTGAAGCTTTCTTT.

This chain links TRBV20-1 with TRBJ2-7; D gene uncertain. The CDR3 contains 15 residues. V was trimmed by 2 bases and J by 4 bases, leaving 18 bases between them. The germline V gene has CDR1 DFQATT and CDR2 SNEGSKA (reference sequence). The DNA for the CDR3 is TGCAGTGCTAGATTCCTCCGGACGGGCTATTACGAGCAGTACTTC. This sequence encodes CSARFLRTGYYEQYF.

Ten or more counts support this clonotype. The CDR3 bases are TGTGCCAGCAGCCTACAATATTTAGATACGCAGTATTTT. Its protein product is CASSLQYLDTQYF. The chain combines TRBV7-2 with TRBJ2-3; D not certain. The CDR3 totals 13 residues. Per germline, CDR1 SGHTA and CDR2 FQGNSA. Trimming shortened V by 5 bases and J by 5 bases, and 11 bases separated the two germline ends. The variable domain in full, completed from reference TRBV7-2 and TRBJ2-3, reads GAGVSQSPSNKVTEKGKDVELRCDPISGHTALYWYRQSLGQGLEFLIYFQGNSAPDKSGLPSDRFSAERTGGSVSTLTIQRTQQEDSAVYLCASSLQYLDTQYFGPGTRLTVL.

This clonotype turned up a few times. The CDR3 coding sequence is TGTGCCAGCAGCTTAGCGCCCCCCAGGGATACGCAGTATTTT. This codes for CASSLAPPRDTQYF. The chain joins TRBV7-2 to TRBJ2-3; the D is unclear. The CDR3 totals 14 residues. Germline V gene data show CDR1 as SGHTA and CDR2 as FQGNSA. V gave up 0 bases and J gave up 6 bases, with 10 bases separating them.

This clonotype was picked up many times. The genes are TRBV6-1 and TRBJ1-2; 7 nucleotides align to TRBD1. Germline CDR1 and CDR2: MNHNS and SASEGT. This CDR3 is 14 amino acids long. The trim removed 6 bases at V and 7 bases at J, leaving 11 bases unmatched. The CDR3 region has the DNA TGTGCCAGCAGAGAGGACAGGCCGGTCGGTGGCTACACCTTC. Its protein product is CASREDRPVGGYTF.

At least ten counts were recorded for this clonotype. This chain connects TRBV5-5 to TRBJ1-1; 7 nucleotides line up with TRBD1. Germline CDR1 reads SGHKS; CDR2 reads YYEKEE (reference sequence). The trim removed 3 bases at V and 4 bases at J, leaving 0 bases unmatched. The CDR3 loop spans 12 amino acids. The CDR3 DNA reads TGTGCCAGCAGCTGGACAGGCACTGAAGCTTTCTTT. Protein product: CASSWTGTEAFF.

This clonotype was seen at least ten times. This chain connects TRBV7-3 to TRBJ1-6; D may be TRBD1 (6 bases). CDR1 and CDR2 from the germline V gene are SGHTA and FQGTGA. Trimming pared 6 bases from V and 6 bases from J, leaving 12 bases between. There are 14 residues in the CDR3. The CDR3 here is CASSAGQSNSPLHF. The CDR3 coding sequence is TGTGCCAGCAGTGCGGGACAATCTAATTCACCCCTCCACTTT.

In its sample, this clonotype was seen many times. V usage is TRBV20-1 and J usage is TRBJ1-1; D gene ambiguous. This CDR3 is 12 amino acids long. Trimming cost V 3 bases and J 2 bases, with 7 bases left between them. Germline V lookup: CDR1 DFQATT, CDR2 SNEGSKA (reference sequence). CDR3 coding DNA: TGCAGTGCTAGGCCAGAAAACACTGAAGCTTTCTTT. Protein: CSARPENTEAFF.

V is TRBV12-3 or TRBV12-4 and J is TRBJ1-1; 7 bases are a match to TRBD1. The V and J ends lost 5 bases and 8 bases, in that order; junction bases with no gene match: 14. This CDR3 is built from 15 residues. CDR3 nucleotide sequence: TGTGCCAGCAGTCCACGTCCTACAGGGGTACGAGAAGCTTTCTTT. This codes for CASSPRPTGVREAFF.